This T cell receptor (beta chain) was sequenced during a study of CD8+CD57+ T cells in acquired aplastic anemia. Whole-study results and caveats: Patients were compared with controls for CD8+ Simpson's diversity, and no significant difference emerged. Sharing between patients and controls was observed for around 30 CD8+ CDR3 sequences.

Patients picked for sequencing had shown CD8+CD57+ cell expansion detected by flow cytometry. Prior therapy had not been administered to any patient at the time of blood sampling. With regard to this clonotype: Its matching antigen is unknown.

For CDR3 and TCR beta VDJ profiling, genomic DNA was the template used. TCRdb re-derived calls from the reads in MiXCR, one entry per CDR3 protein. The repertoire has about 180,000 distinct CDR3 sequences, less than 60% of them found once; the top ten carry roughly 1.8%. The CDR3 loop spans 12 amino acids. Germline loops: CDR1 ENHRY, CDR2 SYGVKD. V was trimmed by 2 bases and J by 7 bases, leaving 6 bases between them. The origin of this receptor is a human donor with aplastic anemia. The rearrangement uses TRBV10-3 and TRBJ1-5; D is unresolved. The sample taken for sequencing was sorted CD4+, CD8+, or CD8+CD57+ T cells (not recorded which) from PBMCs. The CDR3 sequence: CAISESGQPQHF. The CDR3 DNA is TGTGCCATCAGTGAGAGTGGACAGCCCCAGCATTTT.